The 30 T cell receptor beta chains in this list originate from one sample, sequenced in a study of CD8 T cells in Susac syndrome. With random hexamers, reverse transcription was performed on about 0.45 to 1 ug of RNA. TCRdb processed the immunoSEQ multiplex PCR reads anew with MiXCR; each CDR3 protein has one entry. The table has some 170,000 distinct CDR3 sequences, approximately 94% seen once. What was sequenced was CD4+ T cells from PBMCs. The origin of the receptors is a human donor with multiple sclerosis.

This chain uses TRBV6-5 with TRBJ2-1, with D perhaps TRBD2 (6 bases). The CDR3 loop spans 14 amino acids. Trimming pared 7 bases from V and 2 bases from J, leaving 12 bases between. Germline CDR1 and CDR2: MNHEY and SVGAGI. The CDR3 region is CASTGRPPYNEQFF. In nucleotides, the CDR3 is TGTGCCAGCACCGGGAGACCCCCCTACAATGAGCAGTTCTTC.

This clonotype was counted once. The J gene is TRBJ2-5, the V gene TRBV18; D might be TRBD2 (5 bases). Per the germline V gene, CDR1 is KGHSH and CDR2 is LQKENI. V was shortened by 1 base and J by 5 bases, with 17 bases between the two germline ends. This CDR3 spans 16 amino acids. CDR3 sequence reads: CASSPHPSLTGETQYF. CDR3 bases: TGTGCCAGCTCACCACACCCCTCATTAACGGGGGAGACCCAGTACTTC.

The rearrangement links TRBV29-1 to TRBJ1-4; D is unresolved. Between the trimmed V and J ends, which lost 3 bases and 6 bases, there was a span of 5 bases. Germline V gene lookup returns CDR1 SQVTM and CDR2 ANQGSEA. The CDR3 runs to 11 residues. As DNA, the CDR3 is TGCAGCGTTGACGCCTATGAAAAACTGTTTTTT. Its protein product is CSVDAYEKLFF.

The CDR3: CSVVEARVTYEAFF. The CDR3 DNA sequence: TGCAGCGTTGTTGAGGCTCGGGTCACTTATGAAGCTTTCTTT. The chain is built from TRBV29-1 and TRBJ1-1; D is ambiguous. V lost 4 bases, J lost 7 bases, and 19 bases lay in between. The CDR3 is 14 residues long. The germline V gene encodes CDR1 SQVTM and CDR2 ANQGSEA.

This chain connects TRBV29-1 to TRBJ2-7; no reliable D call. Trimming stripped 4 bases from V and 3 bases from J, with 7 bases between. This CDR3 contains 11 residues. CDR1 is SQVTM and CDR2 is ANQGSEA in the germline V gene. In nucleotides, the CDR3 is TGCAGCGTTGCCGAGAACTACGAGCAGTACTTC. This sequence encodes CSVAENYEQYF.

The V gene is TRBV7-2, the J gene TRBJ2-5, with 8 bases lining up with TRBD1. The germline CDR1 and CDR2 sequences are SGHTA and FQGNSA. CDR3 length: 15 residues. Unmatched junction bases numbered 10, after V lost 5 bases and J lost 5 bases. DNA of the CDR3: TGTGCCAGCAGCACCCGGCAGGGGGCGGGGGAGACCCAGTACTTC. This translates into CASSTRQGAGETQYF.

This clonotype was recorded once. In nucleotides, the CDR3 is TGTGCCAGCACCTCATCCCCGGGACTAGCGGGAGCCGGGGAGCTGTTTTTT. Residues: CASTSSPGLAGAGELFF. V and J are TRBV6-2 or TRBV6-3 and TRBJ2-2; 14 bases are a match to TRBD2. This CDR3 has 17 amino acids. V lost 7 bases to trimming and J lost 6 bases; unmatched junction nucleotides: 10. Germline CDR1 and CDR2: MNHEY and SVGEGT.

J is TRBJ2-7 and V is TRBV6-1; TRBD1 matches 7 bases. Germline V gene sequence: CDR1 MNHNS, CDR2 SASEGT. After removal of 6 bases from V and 5 bases from J, the junction contained 19 bases not matched to a gene. The length of the CDR3 is 17 residues. The DNA for the CDR3 is TGTGCCAGCAGGGACACTCGAATGGGACCGAGGGGGCACGAGCAGTACTTC. This gives the protein CASRDTRMGPRGHEQYF.

The chain couples TRBV19 to TRBJ2-6, with unresolved D. V lost 8 bases and J 1 base, leaving 9 bases between the germline ends. The CDR3 is 14 amino acids. The V gene's germline CDR1 is LNHDA and CDR2 SQIVND (reference sequence). For the CDR3, the DNA is TGTGCCAGTGGTAGGGCTTCTGGGGCCAACGTCCTGACTTTC. Translation: CASGRASGANVLTF.

V gene TRBV7-9 combines with J gene TRBJ1-1; D is undetermined. With 4 bases removed from V and 4 bases from J, the gap between germline ends came to 10 bases. CDR1 SEHNR and CDR2 FQNEAQ come from the germline V gene (reference sequence). CDR3 size: 13 residues. The CDR3 nucleotides read TGTGCCAGCAGCTGGTGGGAGCGCACTGAAGCTTTCTTT. It is translated as CASSWWERTEAFF.

The V and J genes are TRBV6-2 or TRBV6-3 and TRBJ1-5; the D gene is possibly TRBD1 (6 bases). Germline V CDR1 and CDR2: MNHEY, SVGEGT. Trimming shortened V by 1 base and J by 7 bases, and 11 bases separated the two germline ends. This CDR3 region has 14 residues. The CDR3 here is CASSYLGAWQPQHF. The CDR3 DNA reads TGTGCCAGCAGTTACTTGGGGGCCTGGCAGCCCCAGCATTTT.

The chain uses TRBV20-1 and TRBJ2-2, with a weak D call TRBD1 (5 bases). V was clipped by 0 bases and J by 4 bases, with 15 bases between them. Germline V CDR1 and CDR2: DFQATT, SNEGSKA (reference sequence). CDR3 length equals 16 residues. As DNA, the CDR3 is TGCAGTGCTAGAGATCCGACCCGGACAATCACCGGGGAGCTGTTTTTT. This gives the protein CSARDPTRTITGELFF.

The chain couples TRBV7-6 to TRBJ2-7; weak D call: TRBD1 (6 bases). The ends were cut back, 5 bases at V and 0 bases at J, with 17 bases in the middle. The CDR3 is 16 amino acids. From germline, CDR1 is SGHVS and CDR2 FNYEAQ. CDR3 sequence reads: CASSPRSMGASYEQYF. The CDR3 DNA reads as TGTGCCAGCAGCCCTCGTAGTATGGGGGCCTCCTACGAGCAGTACTTC. Drawing the rest from reference TRBV7-6 and TRBJ2-7, the complete variable domain is GAGVSQSPRYKVTKRGQDVALRCDPISGHVSLYWYRQALGQGPEFLTYFNYEAQQDKSGLPNDRFSAERPEGSISTLTIQRTEQRDSAMYRCASSPRSMGASYEQYFGPGTRLTVT.

As for this clonotype: One junction end does not reproduce the germline sequence, and a read error may be involved. V and J are TRBV18 and TRBJ1-1; possibly TRBD1 for D (6 bases). The CDR3 runs to 14 residues. Germline CDR1 is KGHSH and CDR2 is LQKENI. CDR3 nucleotides: TGTGCCAGCTCACCCCGGGGGCTGAAGACTGAAGCTTTCTTT. It yields the protein CASSPRGLKTEAFF. Filled out from reference TRBV18 and TRBJ1-1, the complete variable domain reads NAGVMQNPRHLVRRRGQEARLRCSPMKGHSHVYWYRQLPEEGLKFMVYLQKENIIDESGMPKERFSAEFPKEGPSILRIQQVVRGDSAAYFCASSPRGLKTEAFFGQGTRLTVV.

The chain joins TRBV12-3 or TRBV12-4 to TRBJ2-7, with D uncertain. V lost 3 bases to trimming and J lost 4 bases, with 7 bases between them. The CDR3 length is 12 residues. CDR3 protein: CASSFAGYEQYF. CDR3 DNA: TGTGCCAGCAGTTTCGCTGGATACGAGCAGTACTTC.

The chain is built from TRBV9 and TRBJ1-4; no firm D call. Germline V gives CDR1 SGDLS, CDR2 YYNGEE. V lost 0 bases and J lost 12, with 15 bases in between. The CDR3 runs to 14 residues. This CDR3 reads CASSVVGSPEELFF. CDR3 sequence (DNA): TGTGCCAGCAGCGTAGTAGGCAGCCCTGAGGAACTGTTTTTT.

This clonotype has just one count. The chain uses TRBV6-2 or TRBV6-3 and TRBJ2-6; D might be TRBD2 (6 bases). Germline V gives CDR1 MNHEY, CDR2 SVGEGT. The CDR3 extends over 16 amino acids. V gave up 6 bases and J gave up 0 bases, with 12 bases separating them. The CDR3 bases are TGTGCCAGCAGCCCTTGGAGGGGCTCTGGGGCCAACGTCCTGACTTTC. This translates into CASSPWRGSGANVLTF.

The rearrangement uses TRBV9 and TRBJ2-7; perhaps TRBD1 as D (5 bases). Germline lookup yields CDR1 SGDLS and CDR2 YYNGEE. Trimming stripped 4 bases from V and 2 bases from J, with 10 bases between. The CDR3 consists of 13 residues. CDR3: CASSTGPAYEQYF. CDR3 coding DNA: TGTGCCAGCAGCACAGGTCCTGCCTACGAGCAGTACTTC. The variable domain in full, with the rest retrieved from reference TRBV9 and TRBJ2-7, is DSGVTQTPKHLITATGQRVTLRCSPRSGDLSVYWYQQSLDQGLQFLIQYYNGEERAKGNILERFSAQQFPDLHSELNLSSLELGDSALYFCASSTGPAYEQYFGPGTRLTVT.

The chain combines TRBV20-1 with TRBJ2-7, with TRBD1 matching over 8 bases. V dropped 5 bases and J dropped 5; count of bases not matched to a gene: 2. The CDR3 runs 11 residues. Germline values: CDR1 DFQATT, CDR2 SNEGSKA (reference sequence). The chain's CDR3 is CSAQDRDEQYF. CDR3 sequence (DNA): TGCAGTGCTCAGGACAGGGACGAGCAGTACTTC.

This clonotype has only one observation. V is TRBV4-3 and J is TRBJ1-5; possibly TRBD1 for D (5 bases). CDR3 length equals 16 residues. Trimming left V 4 bases short and J 6 bases short, with 19 bases between. Germline V lookup: CDR1 LGHNA, CDR2 YSLEER. The DNA for the CDR3 is TGCGCCAGCAGCCTCGGAAGGGAAGCGGGACGTCAGCCCCAGCATTTT. It yields the protein CASSLGREAGRQPQHF.

This chain connects TRBV5-1 to TRBJ2-1; 11 positions agree with TRBD2. Looked up from germline, CDR1 is SGHRS and CDR2 is YFSETQ. V trimming: 7 bases; J trimming: 1 base; junction bases outside the gene matches: 13. The CDR3 consists of 18 residues. The CDR3 bases are TGCGCCAGCGGCGTGGGACTAGCGGTCCTTACTTCCTACAATGAGCAGTTCTTC. Translating gives CASGVGLAVLTSYNEQFF. The complete variable domain, with remaining parts taken from reference TRBV5-1 and TRBJ2-1, reads KAGVTQTPRYLIKTRGQQVTLSCSPISGHRSVSWYQQTPGQGLQFLFEYFSETQRNKGNFPGRFSGRQFSNSRSEMNVSTLELGDSALYLCASGVGLAVLTSYNEQFFGPGTRLTVL.

The chain has TRBV19 and TRBJ1-5; D unresolved. V was cut by 5 bases and J by 0 bases, with 8 bases left in between. Germline V lookup: CDR1 LNHDA, CDR2 SQIVND (reference sequence). The CDR3 length is 14 residues. This CDR3 is CASSPGFSNQPQHF. CDR3 DNA: TGTGCCAGTAGTCCGGGATTTAGCAATCAGCCCCAGCATTTT.

This sequence joins TRBV6-5 and TRBJ2-5, with TRBD2 matching over 8 bases. Per the germline V gene, CDR1 is MNHEY and CDR2 is SVGAGI. The CDR3 totals 13 residues. With 7 bases clipped from V and 4 bases from J, the junction kept 5 bases outside the gene matches. For the CDR3, the DNA is TGTGCCAGCATAGCGGGGCACGGAGAGACCCAGTACTTC. This translates into CASIAGHGETQYF.

This clonotype was picked up a small number of times. The chain links TRBV7-2 to TRBJ2-5, with D unresolved. Germline V lookup: CDR1 SGHTA, CDR2 FQGNSA. CDR3 length equals 11 residues. V shed 5 bases and J shed 0 bases, with 1 base lying between them. The CDR3 DNA sequence: TGTGCCAGCAGCCACCAAGAGACCCAGTACTTC. This translates into CASSHQETQYF. Drawing the rest from reference TRBV7-2 and TRBJ2-5, the complete variable domain is GAGVSQSPSNKVTEKGKDVELRCDPISGHTALYWYRQSLGQGLEFLIYFQGNSAPDKSGLPSDRFSAERTGGSVSTLTIQRTQQEDSAVYLCASSHQETQYFGPGTRLLVL.

The rearrangement joins TRBV4-2 to TRBJ2-1, with TRBD2 matching 14 bases. The CDR3 loop spans 17 amino acids. Trimming removed 3 bases from V and 10 bases from J; junction bases left unmatched: 11. Looked up from germline, CDR1 is LGHNA and CDR2 is YNFKEQ. CDR3 amino acids: CASSHDPGTSGSREQFF. In nucleotides, the CDR3 is TGTGCCAGCAGCCATGACCCCGGGACTAGCGGGAGTCGAGAGCAGTTCTTC.

Notes on this clonotype: One end of the junction is discordant with germline, which a read error may explain. The rearrangement links TRBV5-1 to TRBJ1-1; TRBD1 aligns across 7 bases. Germline loops: CDR1 SGHRS, CDR2 YFSETQ. The length of the CDR3 is 12 residues. The CDR3 sequence: CASSLGRGPLLF. CDR3 sequence (DNA): TGCGCCAGCAGCTTGGGGAGGGGGCCCCTCCTCTTT.

V is TRBV10-3 and J is TRBJ2-7; D may match TRBD1 or TRBD2 (5 bases each). The CDR3 totals 13 residues. With 10 bases removed from V and 2 bases from J, the gap between germline ends came to 15 bases. Germline values: CDR1 ENHRY, CDR2 SYGVKD. The CDR3 here is CATTGTSTYEQYF. CDR3 sequence (DNA): TGTGCCACTACCGGGACGTCTACCTACGAGCAGTACTTC.

CDR3 DNA: TGCAGTGCTCCTCCCGGGGGGATTCGCAATCAGCCCCAGCATTTT. This gives the protein CSAPPGGIRNQPQHF. This rearrangement joins TRBV20-1 to TRBJ1-5; perhaps TRBD1 as D (5 bases). V was pared by 5 bases and J by 2 bases, with 16 bases between. CDR3 size: 15 residues. Looked up from germline, CDR1 is DFQATT and CDR2 is SNEGSKA (reference sequence).

This chain joins TRBV5-1 and TRBJ1-2, with 8 bases that match TRBD1. V shed 4 bases, J shed 3 bases, and the junction held 5 bases outside the gene matches. Per germline, CDR1 SGHRS and CDR2 YFSETQ. The CDR3 has 14 residues. The CDR3 DNA reads TGCGCCAGCAGCGGCGGGACAGGCGACTATGGCTACACCTTC. Translating gives CASSGGTGDYGYTF.

The J gene is TRBJ2-6, the V gene TRBV27, with a tentative D call TRBD1 (5 bases). Germline-derived CDR1 and CDR2 are MNHEY and SMNVEV (reference sequence). The V end lost 4 bases, the J end lost 3 bases, and 22 bases lay between the germline ends. The CDR3 has 19 amino acids. CDR3 residues: CASSSWGRVGSGGANVLTF. The DNA of the CDR3 is TGTGCCAGCAGTTCCTGGGGCAGGGTGGGCTCGGGTGGGGCCAACGTCCTGACTTTC.